The 13 T cell receptor beta chains presented below share a single source sample, sequenced in a study of cytomegalovirus exposure and HLA in healthy donors. The PCR had 60 Vbeta and 13 Jbeta primers. Clones were read by immunoSEQ multiplex PCR, and TCRdb kept only the in-frame ones, dropping some. Of over 85,000 clones listed, roughly 79% are singletons. The sample was PBMCs. The receptors derive from a man aged 35 to 55 in good health and CMV-seronegative.

The genes are TRBV2 and TRBJ1-2, with 10 bases fitting TRBD1. This CDR3 region has 13 residues. Germline CDR1 SNHLY, CDR2 FYNNEI. V dropped 8 bases and J dropped 7; count of bases not matched to a gene: 7. The CDR3 here is CASLGQGVIGYTF. The DNA for the CDR3 is TGTGCCAGCCTAGGACAGGGGGTGATTGGCTACACCTTC.

This chain uses TRBV4-1 with TRBJ1-1; D gene uncertain. V was shortened by 4 bases and J by 3 bases, with 21 bases between the two germline ends. Germline CDR1 reads MGHRA; CDR2 reads YSYEKL. The CDR3 extends over 17 amino acids. The CDR3 DNA is TGCGCCAGCAGCCCCAATTGGAGGGAAGATGAGTACACTGAAGCTTTCTTT. Translation: CASSPNWREDEYTEAFF.

This clone was seen once. J is TRBJ1-2 and V is TRBV28; D remains unclear. Germline loops: CDR1 MDHEN, CDR2 SYDVKM. V was trimmed by 5 bases and J by 7 bases, leaving 8 bases between them. The CDR3 runs to 11 residues. The CDR3 sequence: CASSARGGYTF. CDR3 bases: TGTGCCAGCAGTGCCCGGGGTGGCTACACCTTC.

The chain uses TRBV4-1 and TRBJ2-5; 7 bases map to TRBD2. The J call is uncertain, as TRBJ2-7 better fits the DNA end. The CDR3 is 18 residues long. In germline, CDR1 is MGHRA, CDR2 YSYEKL. The CDR3, as DNA: TGCGCCAGCAGCCAAGTGGGGGGGAGGGGTAGGGAAGGCTACGAGCAGTACTTC. This codes for CASSQVGGRGREGYEQYF.

J is TRBJ2-3 and V is TRBV28; D gene unclear. Germline CDR1 reads MDHEN; CDR2 reads SYDVKM. V was shortened by 5 bases and J by 6 bases, with 9 bases between the two germline ends. This CDR3 region has 12 residues. The CDR3 here is CASSPLLDTQYF. The CDR3 coding sequence is TGTGCCAGCAGTCCACTCTTGGATACGCAGTATTTT.

The rearrangement joins TRBV19 to TRBJ2-7; TRBD1 matches 9 bases. The CDR3 is 15 residues long. Trimming took 3 bases from V and 3 from J; bases not matched to a gene: 6. Germline-derived CDR1 and CDR2 are LNHDA and SQIVND (reference sequence). This CDR3 reads CASSMASDRGYEQYF. CDR3 DNA sequence: TGTGCCAGTAGTATGGCGTCGGACAGGGGCTACGAGCAGTACTTC.

The rearrangement links TRBV25-1 to TRBJ2-3; 9 nucleotides agree with TRBD2. CDR1 and CDR2 from the germline V gene are MGHDK and SYGVNS. Unmatched junction bases numbered 11, after V lost 2 bases and J lost 2 bases. The CDR3 loop spans 18 amino acids. CDR3 sequence: CASSEPPKLAGFTDTQYF. The CDR3 bases are TGTGCCAGCAGTGAACCCCCCAAGCTAGCGGGGTTCACAGATACGCAGTATTTT.

V usage is TRBV28 and J usage is TRBJ2-7, with 7 nucleotides matching TRBD1. CDR1 MDHEN and CDR2 SYDVKM come from the germline V gene. The CDR3 covers 14 residues. J lost 6 bases, V lost 6 bases, and 11 bases had no gene match. This CDR3 is CASSLKGGAFEQYF. As DNA, the CDR3 is TGTGCCAGCAGCCTTAAAGGGGGCGCTTTCGAGCAGTACTTC.

The chain is built from TRBV6-1 and TRBJ1-4; 9 nucleotides match TRBD1. The CDR3 extends over 15 amino acids. Germline loops: CDR1 MNHNS, CDR2 SASEGT. The V gene end was trimmed by 5 bases and the J gene end by 6 bases; junction bases not matched to a gene: 7. The CDR3 here is CASSKDRGRHEKLFF. Here the CDR3 DNA reads TGTGCCAGCAGTAAGGACAGGGGTAGGCATGAAAAACTGTTTTTT.

This clone showed up just a few times. The chain is built from TRBV5-4 and TRBJ1-2; no definite D call. This CDR3 is built from 14 residues. Trimming took 4 bases from V and 1 from J, leaving 11 bases between them. Germline CDR1 SGHNT, CDR2 YYREEE (reference sequence). The CDR3 is CASSPTENNYGYTF. CDR3 nucleotides: TGTGCCAGCAGCCCTACAGAGAATAACTATGGCTACACCTTC.

Concerning this clone: Sequence at one end of the junction differs from germline and may be a read error. The rearrangement uses TRBV28 and TRBJ2-5, with 9 bases fitting TRBD2. Per the germline V gene, CDR1 is MDHEN and CDR2 is SYDVKM. The CDR3 is 16 residues long. CDR3 bases: TGTGCCAGCAATTTATGGACTAGCGCGTCCCCTGAGACCCAGTACTTC. Its translation is CASNLWTSASPETQYF.

This clone was seen a few times. The chain recombines TRBV6-6 with TRBJ2-7; the match to TRBD1 covers 7 bases. Germline V gives CDR1 MNHNY, CDR2 SVGAGI (reference sequence). The CDR3 consists of 15 residues. V lost 5 bases and J lost 4; bases outside the gene matches: 11. CDR3 in DNA: TGTGCCAGCAGTCCTTACAGGGGAATCGCTTACGAGCAGTACTTC. This sequence encodes CASSPYRGIAYEQYF.

The chain couples TRBV28 to TRBJ2-7; D is possibly TRBD2 (6 bases). Trimming stripped 2 bases from V and 11 bases from J, with 16 bases between. The CDR3 length is 13 residues. Per the germline V gene, CDR1 is MDHEN and CDR2 is SYDVKM. The CDR3 nucleotides read TGTGCCAGCAGTTTAAAGTTGGAGGGGTGGGAGTACTTC. It encodes CASSLKLEGWEYF.